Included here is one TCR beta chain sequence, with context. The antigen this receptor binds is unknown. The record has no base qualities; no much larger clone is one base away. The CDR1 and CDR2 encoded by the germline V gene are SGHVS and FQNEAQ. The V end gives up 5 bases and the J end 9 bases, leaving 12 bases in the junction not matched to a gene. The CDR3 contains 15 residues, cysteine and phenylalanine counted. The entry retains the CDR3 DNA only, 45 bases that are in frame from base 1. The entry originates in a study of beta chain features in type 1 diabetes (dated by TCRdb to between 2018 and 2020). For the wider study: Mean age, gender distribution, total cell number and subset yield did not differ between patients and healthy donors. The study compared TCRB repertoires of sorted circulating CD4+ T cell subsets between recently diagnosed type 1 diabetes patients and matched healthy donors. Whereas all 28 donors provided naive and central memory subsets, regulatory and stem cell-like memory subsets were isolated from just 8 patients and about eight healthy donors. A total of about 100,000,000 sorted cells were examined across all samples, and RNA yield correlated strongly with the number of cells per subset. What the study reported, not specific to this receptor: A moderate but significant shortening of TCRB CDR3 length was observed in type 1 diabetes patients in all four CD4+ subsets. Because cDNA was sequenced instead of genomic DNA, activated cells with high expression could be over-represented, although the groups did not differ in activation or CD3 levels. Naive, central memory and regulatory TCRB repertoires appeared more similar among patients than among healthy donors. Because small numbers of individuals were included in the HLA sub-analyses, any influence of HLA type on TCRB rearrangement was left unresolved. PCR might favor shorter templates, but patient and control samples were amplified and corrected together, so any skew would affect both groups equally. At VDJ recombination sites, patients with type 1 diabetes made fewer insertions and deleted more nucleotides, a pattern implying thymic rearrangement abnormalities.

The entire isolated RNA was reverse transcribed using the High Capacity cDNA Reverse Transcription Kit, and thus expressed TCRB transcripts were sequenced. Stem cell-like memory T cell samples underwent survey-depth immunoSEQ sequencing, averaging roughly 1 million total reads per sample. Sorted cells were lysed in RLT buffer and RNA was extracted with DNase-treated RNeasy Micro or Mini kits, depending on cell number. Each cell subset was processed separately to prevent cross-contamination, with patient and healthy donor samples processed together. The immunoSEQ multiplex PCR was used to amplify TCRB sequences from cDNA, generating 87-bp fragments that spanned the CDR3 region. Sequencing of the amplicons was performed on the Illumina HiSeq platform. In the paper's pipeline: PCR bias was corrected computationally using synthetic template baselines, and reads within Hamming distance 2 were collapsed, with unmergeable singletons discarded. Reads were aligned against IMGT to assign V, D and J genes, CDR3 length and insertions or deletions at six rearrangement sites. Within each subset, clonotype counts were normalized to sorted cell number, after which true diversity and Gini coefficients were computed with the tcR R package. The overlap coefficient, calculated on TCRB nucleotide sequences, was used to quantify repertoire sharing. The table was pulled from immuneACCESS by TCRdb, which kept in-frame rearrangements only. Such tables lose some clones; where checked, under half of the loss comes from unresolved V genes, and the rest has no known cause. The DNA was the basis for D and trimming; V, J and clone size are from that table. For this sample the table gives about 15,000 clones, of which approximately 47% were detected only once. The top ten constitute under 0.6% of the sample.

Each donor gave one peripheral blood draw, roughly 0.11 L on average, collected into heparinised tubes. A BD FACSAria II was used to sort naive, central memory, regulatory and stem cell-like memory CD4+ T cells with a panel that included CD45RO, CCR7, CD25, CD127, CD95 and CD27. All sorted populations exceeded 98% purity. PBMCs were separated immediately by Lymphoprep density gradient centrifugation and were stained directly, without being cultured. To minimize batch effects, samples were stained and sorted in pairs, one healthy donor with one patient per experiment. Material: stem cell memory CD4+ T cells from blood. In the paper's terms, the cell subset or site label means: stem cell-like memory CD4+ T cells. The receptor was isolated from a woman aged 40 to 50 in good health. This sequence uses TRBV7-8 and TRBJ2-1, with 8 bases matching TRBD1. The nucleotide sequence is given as TGTGCCAGCAGCAATCGGGACAGGCCGTATCGTGAGCAGTTCTTC. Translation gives CASSNRDRPYREQFF.